This entry features one T cell receptor (beta chain) sequence. The target of this receptor is not known. No base quality values were provided; no much bigger clone lies one nucleotide off. The germline V gene supplies CDR1 SGHRS and CDR2 YFSETQ. V gives up 4 bases and J gives up 2 bases, and the segment between their germline ends measures 16 bases. There are 16 amino acids in the CDR3, from cysteine to phenylalanine inclusive. Here the CDR3 DNA is all that survives: 48 bases in frame from base 1. This specimen comes from a study of control samples from healthy donors and cancer patients (dated by TCRdb to 2020 to 2022). Library preparation employed the immunoSEQ multiplex PCR assay. TCRdb stores this immuneACCESS table with in-frame sequences only. Part of the clones is absent; in the studies checked, under half of the shortfall reflects unresolved V genes, and no reason is known for the rest. In all, the sample holds approximately 220,000 clones, and roughly 94% of those were seen once. Together, the top ten hold approximately 1.5% of the sample.

The V gene is TRBV5-1 and the J gene is TRBJ2-1; there is no confident call for the D gene. The clonotype was recovered from a man aged 50 to 59 in good health. Sequencing was carried out using blood. The DNA sequence is given as TGCGCCAGCAGCCTGAATCCAGGAAGCCCCTACAATGAGCAGTTCTTC. Its amino acids are CASSLNPGSPYNEQFF. Outside the CDR3, residues come from the reference TRBV5-1 and TRBJ2-1 proteins, so the full variable domain is: KAGVTQTPRYLIKTRGQQVTLSCSPISGHRSVSWYQQTPGQGLQFLFEYFSETQRNKGNFPGRFSGRQFSNSRSEMNVSTLELGDSALYLCASSLNPGSPYNEQFFGPGTRLTVL.